The rows below give T cell receptor beta chains drawn from one sample of a study of blood T cell repertoires in COVID-19. The assay was immunoSEQ multiplex PCR, and TCRdb's table has in-frame clones only and misses some. The table includes roughly 79,000 clones, 85% to 90% detected once. The sample was peripheral blood. These TCRs come from a man between 50 and 59 years old with active COVID-19. CDR3s include the opening cysteine and the closing phenylalanine or tryptophan. D genes are given only for firm matches. Size is stated for part of the rows, as once, few or many counts, or as a class when the clone is expanded.

d_call j_call v_call clone_size cdr3_aa cdr3_nt
TRBD1 TRBJ2-1 TRBV5-1 . CASSYTGQGEQFF TGCGCCAGCAGCTATACAGGACAGGGTGAGCAGTTCTTC
. TRBJ1-2 TRBV10-3 . CAISEPVERGAGGYTF TGTGCCATCAGTGAACCAGTTGAAAGGGGCGCGGGAGGCTACACCTTC
. TRBJ1-2 TRBV11-2 . CASSPDRGYGYTF TGTGCCAGCAGCCCAGACCGGGGATATGGCTACACCTTC
. TRBJ2-3 TRBV12-3/TRBV12-4 . CAPSTDTQYF TGTGCCCCAAGCACAGATACGCAGTATTTT
TRBD1 TRBJ2-5 TRBV2 . CASSRDRVIQETQYF TGTGCCAGCAGTCGGGACAGGGTTATCCAAGAGACCCAGTACTTC
TRBD2 TRBJ2-5 TRBV19 . CASSINPASGQETQYF TGTGCCAGTAGTATAAACCCGGCTAGCGGCCAAGAGACCCAGTACTTC
. TRBJ1-1 TRBV6-1 once CASSELQGNTEAFF TGTGCCAGCAGTGAATTGCAGGGGAACACTGAAGCTTTCTTT
. TRBJ1-3 TRBV11-3 . CASSTPWGPGDTIYF TGTGCCAGCAGCACACCATGGGGGCCTGGAGACACCATATATTTT
. TRBJ2-7 TRBV2 . CASSDSPAYEQYF TGTGCCAGCAGTGATTCACCAGCCTACGAGCAGTACTTC
. TRBJ2-4 TRBV21-1 . CASSKGGELAKNIQYF TGTGCCAGCAGCAAAGGGGGGGAGCTAGCCAAAAACATTCAGTACTTC
TRBD2 TRBJ2-5 TRBV5-5 . CASSLNLAGVGETQYF TGTGCCAGCAGCCTCAATCTAGCGGGAGTAGGTGAGACCCAGTACTTC
. TRBJ2-1 TRBV5-1 . CASSLTGPYNEQFF TGCGCCAGCAGCTTGACAGGCCCGTACAATGAGCAGTTCTTC
. TRBJ2-4 TRBV27 . CASSPTANGAKNIQYF TGTGCCAGCAGTCCTACCGCAAACGGGGCCAAAAACATTCAGTACTTC
TRBD1 TRBJ2-5 TRBV7-2 . CASSYRDRRSQYF TGTGCCAGCAGTTACCGGGACAGGCGGTCCCAGTACTTC
. TRBJ1-3 TRBV6-5 . CASGGGSGAGNTIYF TGTGCCAGCGGGGGCGGTTCAGGGGCCGGAAACACCATATATTTT
TRBD2 TRBJ2-1 TRBV9 . CASSPSVRAGVRNEQFF TGTGCCAGCAGCCCTTCTGTGCGTGCGGGAGTTCGCAATGAGCAGTTCTTC
TRBD2 TRBJ2-1 TRBV18 . CASSPLAGGYEQFF TGTGCCAGCTCACCACTAGCGGGAGGATATGAGCAGTTCTTC
. TRBJ2-1 TRBV2 . CASQVTTYNEQFF TGTGCCAGCCAAGTGACTACCTACAATGAGCAGTTCTTC
. TRBJ1-1 TRBV19 . CASSMRGIGAFF TGTGCCAGTAGTATGAGAGGGATCGGCGCTTTCTTT
. TRBJ2-7 TRBV7-6 . CASSFSAGSGYEQYF TGTGCCAGCAGCTTCTCGGCTGGGTCAGGATACGAGCAGTACTTC
. TRBJ1-4 TRBV28 . CASSLWAEKLFF TGTGCCAGCAGTTTATGGGCTGAAAAACTGTTTTTT